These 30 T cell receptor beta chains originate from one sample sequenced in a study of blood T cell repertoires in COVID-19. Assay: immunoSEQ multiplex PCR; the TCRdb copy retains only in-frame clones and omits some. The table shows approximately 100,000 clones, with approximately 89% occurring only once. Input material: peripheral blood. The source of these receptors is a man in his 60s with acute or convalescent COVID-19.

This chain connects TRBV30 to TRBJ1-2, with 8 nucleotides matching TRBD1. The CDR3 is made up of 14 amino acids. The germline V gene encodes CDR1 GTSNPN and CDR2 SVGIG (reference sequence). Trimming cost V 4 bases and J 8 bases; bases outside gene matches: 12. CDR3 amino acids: CAWNPPTGAKGYTF. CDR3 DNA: TGTGCCTGGAATCCCCCGACAGGGGCGAAAGGCTACACCTTC. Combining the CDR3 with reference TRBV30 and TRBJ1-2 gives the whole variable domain SQTIHQWPATLVQPVGSPLSLECTVEGTSNPNLYWYRQAAGRGLQLLFYSVGIGQISSEVPQNLSASRPQDRQFILSSKKLLLSDSGFYLCAWNPPTGAKGYTFGSGTRLTVV.

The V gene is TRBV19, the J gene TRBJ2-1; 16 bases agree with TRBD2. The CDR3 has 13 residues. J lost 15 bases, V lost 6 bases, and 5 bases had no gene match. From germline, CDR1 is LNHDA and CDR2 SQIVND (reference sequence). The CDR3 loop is CASRGTSGRALFF. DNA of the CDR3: TGTGCCAGTAGGGGGACTAGCGGGAGGGCCCTGTTCTTC.

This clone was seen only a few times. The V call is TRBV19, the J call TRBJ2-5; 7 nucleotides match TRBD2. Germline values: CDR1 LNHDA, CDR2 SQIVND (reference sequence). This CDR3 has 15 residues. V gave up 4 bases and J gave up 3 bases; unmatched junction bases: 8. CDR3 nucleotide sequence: TGTGCCAGTAGTAGGAAGCGGGAAAGTGAAGAGACCCAGTACTTC. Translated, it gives CASSRKRESEETQYF.

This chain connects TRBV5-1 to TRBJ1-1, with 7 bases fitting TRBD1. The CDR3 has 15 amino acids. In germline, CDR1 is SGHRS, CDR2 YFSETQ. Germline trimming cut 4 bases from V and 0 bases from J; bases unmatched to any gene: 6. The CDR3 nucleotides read TGCGCCAGCAGCGAAGTACAGGGGATGAACACTGAAGCTTTCTTT. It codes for CASSEVQGMNTEAFF.

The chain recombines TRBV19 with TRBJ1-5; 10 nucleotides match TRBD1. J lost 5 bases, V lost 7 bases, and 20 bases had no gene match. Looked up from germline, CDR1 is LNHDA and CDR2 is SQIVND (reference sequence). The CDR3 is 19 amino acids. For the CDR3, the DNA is TGTGCCAGTAAGCGTCAATCGGCCTGGGACAGGGGCCCCGATCAGCCCCAGCATTTT. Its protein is CASKRQSAWDRGPDQPQHF.

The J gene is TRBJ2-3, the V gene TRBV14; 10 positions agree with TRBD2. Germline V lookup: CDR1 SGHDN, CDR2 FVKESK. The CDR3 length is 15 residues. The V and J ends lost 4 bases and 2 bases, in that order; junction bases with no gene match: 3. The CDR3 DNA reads TGTGCCAGCAGCCGTAGCGGGAGGCCCACAGATACGCAGTATTTT. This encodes CASSRSGRPTDTQYF.

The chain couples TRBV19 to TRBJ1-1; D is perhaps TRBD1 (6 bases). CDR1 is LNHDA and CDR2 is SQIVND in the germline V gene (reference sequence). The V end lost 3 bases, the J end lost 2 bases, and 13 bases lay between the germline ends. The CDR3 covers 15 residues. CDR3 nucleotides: TGTGCCAGTAGTATCCAGGGACACTTAAACACTGAAGCTTTCTTT. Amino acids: CASSIQGHLNTEAFF.

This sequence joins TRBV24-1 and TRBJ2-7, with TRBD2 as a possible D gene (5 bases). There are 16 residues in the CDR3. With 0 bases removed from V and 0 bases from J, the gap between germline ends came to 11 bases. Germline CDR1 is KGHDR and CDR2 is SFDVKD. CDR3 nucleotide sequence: TGTGCCACCAGTGATTTGCCAGCGGAAGCCTCCTACGAGCAGTACTTC. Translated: CATSDLPAEASYEQYF.

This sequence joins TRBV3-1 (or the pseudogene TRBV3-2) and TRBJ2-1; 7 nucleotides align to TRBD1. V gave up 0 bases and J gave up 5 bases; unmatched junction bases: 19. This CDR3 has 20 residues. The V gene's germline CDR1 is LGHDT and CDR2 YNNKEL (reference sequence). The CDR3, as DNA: TGTGCCAGCAGCCAAGAACATTTCCCACAGACAGGGTATTTCGACAATGAGCAGTTCTTC. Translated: CASSQEHFPQTGYFDNEQFF.

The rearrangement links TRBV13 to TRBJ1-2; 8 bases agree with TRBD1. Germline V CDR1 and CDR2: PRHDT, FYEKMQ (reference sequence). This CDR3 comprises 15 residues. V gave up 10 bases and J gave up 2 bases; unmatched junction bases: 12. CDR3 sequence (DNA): TGTGCCACCCAGGGAAAGACAGGGGTGAACTATGGCTACACCTTC. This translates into CATQGKTGVNYGYTF.

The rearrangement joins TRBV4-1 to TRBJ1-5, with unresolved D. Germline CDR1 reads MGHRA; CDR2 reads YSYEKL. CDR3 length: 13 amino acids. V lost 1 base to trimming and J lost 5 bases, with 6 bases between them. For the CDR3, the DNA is TGCGCCAGCAGCCAAGCCGGAGATCAGCCCCAGCATTTT. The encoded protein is CASSQAGDQPQHF.

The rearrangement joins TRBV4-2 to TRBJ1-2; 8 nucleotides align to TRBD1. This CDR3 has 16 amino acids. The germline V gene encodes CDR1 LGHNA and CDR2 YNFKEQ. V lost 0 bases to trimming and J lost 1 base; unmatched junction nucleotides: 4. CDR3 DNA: TGTGCCAGCAGCCAAGACGACAGGGGCCATAACTATGGCTACACCTTC. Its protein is CASSQDDRGHNYGYTF.

The CDR3 protein is CASSTHFGQGLGYTF. The CDR3, as DNA: TGTGCCAGCAGCACCCATTTCGGACAGGGGCTTGGCTACACCTTC. The V call is TRBV9, the J call TRBJ1-2; 9 nucleotides agree with TRBD1. This CDR3 has 15 amino acids. V was clipped by 4 bases and J by 7 bases; unmatched bases: 11. CDR1 and CDR2 (germline): SGDLS, YYNGEE. Filled out from reference TRBV9 and TRBJ1-2, the complete variable domain reads DSGVTQTPKHLITATGQRVTLRCSPRSGDLSVYWYQQSLDQGLQFLIQYYNGEERAKGNILERFSAQQFPDLHSELNLSSLELGDSALYFCASSTHFGQGLGYTFGSGTRLTVV.

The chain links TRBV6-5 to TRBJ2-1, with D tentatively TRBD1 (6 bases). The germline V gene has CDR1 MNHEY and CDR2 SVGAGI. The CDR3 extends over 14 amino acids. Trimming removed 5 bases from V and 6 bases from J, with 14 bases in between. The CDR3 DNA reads TGTGCCAGCAGTCCCCGGGACATTGGCAATGAGCAGTTCTTC. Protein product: CASSPRDIGNEQFF.

In DNA, the CDR3 is TGTGCCACCCCGGGGTGGACAGATACGCAGTATTTT. This gives the protein CATPGWTDTQYF. J is TRBJ2-3 and V is TRBV15; D is possibly TRBD2 (5 bases). Germline V CDR1 and CDR2: LNHNV, YYDKDF (reference sequence). V was cut by 8 bases and J by 3 bases, with 9 bases left in between. This CDR3 is 12 amino acids long.

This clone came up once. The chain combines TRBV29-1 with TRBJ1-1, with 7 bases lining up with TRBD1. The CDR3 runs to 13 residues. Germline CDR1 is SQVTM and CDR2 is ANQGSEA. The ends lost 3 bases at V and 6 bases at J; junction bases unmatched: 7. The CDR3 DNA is TGCAGCGTTGAGCGCAGGGGGTTCGCTGAAGCTTTCTTT. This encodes CSVERRGFAEAFF.

The CDR3 DNA follows: TGTGCCAGCAGTTTACCATCCCGGGACAGGTGGTCGGCAACTGAAGCTTTCTTT. This encodes CASSLPSRDRWSATEAFF. V gene TRBV28 combines with J gene TRBJ1-1, with 8 bases that match TRBD1. The germline CDR1 and CDR2 sequences are MDHEN and SYDVKM. The junction had 16 bases not matched to a gene; V was cut back by 2 bases and J by 5 bases. The length of the CDR3 is 18 residues.

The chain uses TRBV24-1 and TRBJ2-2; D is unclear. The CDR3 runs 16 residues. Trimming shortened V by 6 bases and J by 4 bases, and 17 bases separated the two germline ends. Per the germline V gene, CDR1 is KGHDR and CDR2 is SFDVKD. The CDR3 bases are TGTGCCACCAGTACACATTCCAAGAACCCCACCGGGGAGCTGTTTTTT. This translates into CATSTHSKNPTGELFF.

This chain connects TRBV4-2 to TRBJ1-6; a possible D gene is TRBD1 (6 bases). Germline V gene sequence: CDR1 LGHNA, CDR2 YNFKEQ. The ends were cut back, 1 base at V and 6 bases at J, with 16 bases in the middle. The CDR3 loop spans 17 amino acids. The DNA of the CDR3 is TGTGCCAGCAGCCAAGGCTTGCCTAGGACAGTTAATTCACCCCTCCACTTT. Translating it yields CASSQGLPRTVNSPLHF.

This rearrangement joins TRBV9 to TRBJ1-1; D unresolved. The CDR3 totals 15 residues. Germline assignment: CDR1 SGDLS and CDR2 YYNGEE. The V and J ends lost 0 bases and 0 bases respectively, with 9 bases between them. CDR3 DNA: TGTGCCAGCAGCGTAGTGGAGCGATTGAACACTGAAGCTTTCTTT. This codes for CASSVVERLNTEAFF.

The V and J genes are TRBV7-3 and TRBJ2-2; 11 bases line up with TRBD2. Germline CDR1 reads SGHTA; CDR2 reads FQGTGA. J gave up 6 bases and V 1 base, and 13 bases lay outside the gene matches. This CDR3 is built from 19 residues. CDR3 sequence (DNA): TGTGCCAGCAGCTTAATCACCTTAGCGGGAGGGCCGGGGGCCGGGGAGCTGTTTTTT. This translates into CASSLITLAGGPGAGELFF.

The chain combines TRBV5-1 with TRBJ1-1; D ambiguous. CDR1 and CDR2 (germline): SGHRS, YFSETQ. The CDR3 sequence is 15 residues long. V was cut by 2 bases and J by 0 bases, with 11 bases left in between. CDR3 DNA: TGCGCCAGCAGCTTTACCGGGAACTTGAACACTGAAGCTTTCTTT. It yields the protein CASSFTGNLNTEAFF.

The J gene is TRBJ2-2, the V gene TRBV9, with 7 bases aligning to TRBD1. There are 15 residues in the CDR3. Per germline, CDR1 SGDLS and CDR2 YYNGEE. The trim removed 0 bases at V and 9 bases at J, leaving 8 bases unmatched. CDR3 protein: CASSVEGQGVRELFF. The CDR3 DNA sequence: TGTGCCAGCAGCGTAGAGGGTCAGGGGGTCCGGGAGCTGTTTTTT.

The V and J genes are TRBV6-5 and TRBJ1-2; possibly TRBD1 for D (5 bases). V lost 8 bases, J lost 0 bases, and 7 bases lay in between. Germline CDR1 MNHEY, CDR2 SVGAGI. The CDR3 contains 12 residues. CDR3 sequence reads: CASFRANYGYTF. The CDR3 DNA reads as TGTGCCAGCTTCAGGGCTAACTATGGCTACACCTTC.

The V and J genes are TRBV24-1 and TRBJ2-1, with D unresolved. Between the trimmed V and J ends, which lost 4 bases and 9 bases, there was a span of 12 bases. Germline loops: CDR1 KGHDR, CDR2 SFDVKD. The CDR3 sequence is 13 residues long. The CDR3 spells CATSDTPRAEQFF. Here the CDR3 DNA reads TGTGCCACCAGTGACACCCCACGAGCTGAGCAGTTCTTC.

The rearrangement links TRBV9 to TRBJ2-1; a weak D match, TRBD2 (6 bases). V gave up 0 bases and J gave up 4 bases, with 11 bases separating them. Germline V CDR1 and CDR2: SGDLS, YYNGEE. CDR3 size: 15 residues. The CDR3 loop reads CASSVGLGLYNEQFF. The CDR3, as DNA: TGTGCCAGCAGCGTAGGATTAGGACTATACAATGAGCAGTTCTTC. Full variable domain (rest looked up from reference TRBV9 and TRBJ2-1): DSGVTQTPKHLITATGQRVTLRCSPRSGDLSVYWYQQSLDQGLQFLIQYYNGEERAKGNILERFSAQQFPDLHSELNLSSLELGDSALYFCASSVGLGLYNEQFFGPGTRLTVL.

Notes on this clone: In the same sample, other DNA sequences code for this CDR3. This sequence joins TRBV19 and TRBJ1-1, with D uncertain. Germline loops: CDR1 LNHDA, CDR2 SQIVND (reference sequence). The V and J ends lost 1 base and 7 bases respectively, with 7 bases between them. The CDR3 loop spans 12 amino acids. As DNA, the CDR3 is TGTGCCAGTAGTATAGGCGGGGTTGAAGCTTTCTTT. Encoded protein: CASSIGGVEAFF. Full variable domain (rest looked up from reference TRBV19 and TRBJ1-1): DGGITQSPKYLFRKEGQNVTLSCEQNLNHDAMYWYRQDPGQGLRLIYYSQIVNDFQKGDIAEGYSVSREKKESFPLTVTSAQKNPTAFYLCASSIGGVEAFFGQGTRLTVV.

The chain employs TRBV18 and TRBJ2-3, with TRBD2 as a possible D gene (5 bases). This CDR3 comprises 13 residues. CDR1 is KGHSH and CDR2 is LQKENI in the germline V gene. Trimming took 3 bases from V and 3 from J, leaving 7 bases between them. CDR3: CASSPGVTDTQYF. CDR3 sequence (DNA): TGTGCCAGCTCACCGGGAGTTACAGATACGCAGTATTTT.

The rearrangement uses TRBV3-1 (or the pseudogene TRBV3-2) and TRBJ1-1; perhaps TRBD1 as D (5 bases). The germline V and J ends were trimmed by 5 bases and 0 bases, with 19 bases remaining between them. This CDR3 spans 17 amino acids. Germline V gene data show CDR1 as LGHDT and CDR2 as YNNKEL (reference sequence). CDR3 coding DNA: TGTGCCAGCAGCTCCCGTCCGGGGGTCGCCATGAACACTGAAGCTTTCTTT. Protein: CASSSRPGVAMNTEAFF.

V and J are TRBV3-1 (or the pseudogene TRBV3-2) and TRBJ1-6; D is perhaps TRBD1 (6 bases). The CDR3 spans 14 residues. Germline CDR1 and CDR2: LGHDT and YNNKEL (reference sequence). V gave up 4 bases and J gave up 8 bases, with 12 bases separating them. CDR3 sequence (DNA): TGTGCCAGCAGCCCTCCTCCAGGGGATTCACCCCTCCACTTT. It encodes CASSPPPGDSPLHF.